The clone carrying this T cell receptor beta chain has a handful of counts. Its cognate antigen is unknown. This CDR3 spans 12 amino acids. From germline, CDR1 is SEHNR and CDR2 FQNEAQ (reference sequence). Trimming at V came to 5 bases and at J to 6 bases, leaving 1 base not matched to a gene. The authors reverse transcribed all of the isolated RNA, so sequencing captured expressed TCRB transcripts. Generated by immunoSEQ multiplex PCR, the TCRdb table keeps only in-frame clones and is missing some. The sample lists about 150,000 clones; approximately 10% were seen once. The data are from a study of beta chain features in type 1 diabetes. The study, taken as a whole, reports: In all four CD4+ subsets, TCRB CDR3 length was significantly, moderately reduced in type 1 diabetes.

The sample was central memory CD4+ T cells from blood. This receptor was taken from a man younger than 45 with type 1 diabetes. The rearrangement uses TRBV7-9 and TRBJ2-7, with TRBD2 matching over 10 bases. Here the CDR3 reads CASSRTSGEQYF. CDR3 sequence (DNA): TGTGCCAGCAGCCGGACTAGCGGCGAGCAGTACTTC.